Detailed here is one T cell receptor (beta chain). Data came from immunoSEQ multiplex PCR; TCRdb stores just in-frame clones and leaves some out. The top ten hold 0.95% to 1.4% of the sample, which has about 50,000 clones, over 95% seen once. These data originate in a study of siplizumab effects on memory and regulatory T cells. Germline-derived CDR1 and CDR2 are MNHEY and SMNVEV (reference sequence). The ends were cut back, 5 bases at V and 4 bases at J, with 14 bases in the middle. This CDR3 has 14 amino acids. Source material: naive CD8+ T cells sorted from blood. This clonotype originated in a human donor in good health. The rearrangement uses TRBV27 and TRBJ1-1; D gene ambiguous. The CDR3 here is CASSEAEVATEAFF. The CDR3 DNA is TGTGCCAGCAGTGAAGCGGAGGTGGCCACTGAAGCTTTCTTT.